The next 26 T cell receptor beta chains were all read from a single sample in a study of CXCR3-negative and CXCR3-positive naive CD8 T cells. The study's findings and limits: A higher hydrophobicity marked the TRB CDR3s of CXCR3-positive naive cells versus CXCR3-negative naive cells.

Through 5' RACE with UMI labels, the TRB cDNA libraries were prepared. TCRdb re-called the 5' RACE reads; one entry per CDR3 protein, DNA not given. This table holds about 150,000 distinct CDR3 sequences. The antigens for these receptors are not known. Source material: naive CXCR3+ CD8+ T cells from blood. Subset in this sample: CD45RO-CCR7+CD27+CD95- naive CD8+ T cells expressing CXCR3 (TNR3+). The receptors were gathered from a human donor in good health. Some clones in this sample may be carry-over from other donors' samples.

The chain combines TRBV4-1 with TRBJ2-5; TCRdb's D call, TRBD2, is unchecked because there is no DNA. The CDR3 has 14 residues. CDR1 and CDR2 (germline): MGHRA, YSYEKL. This chain's CDR3 is CASSPGGEAETQYF.

The genes are TRBV7-9 and TRBJ2-1. The CDR3 is 16 amino acids. Germline CDR1 is SEHNR and CDR2 is FQNEAQ (reference sequence). This CDR3 is CASSLGEGGSYNEQFF.

The chain recombines TRBV5-1 with TRBJ2-7; TCRdb names TRBD1, which stays unverified in the absence of DNA. The CDR3 consists of 14 residues. Germline V gene sequence: CDR1 SGHRS, CDR2 YFSETQ. CDR3 in amino acids: CASSFAQGSYEQYF.

The chain has TRBV7-9 and TRBJ2-1; TCRdb lists TRBD1, though no DNA is available to test this call. The CDR3 runs 14 residues. Germline lookup yields CDR1 SEHNR and CDR2 FQNEAQ (reference sequence). CDR3: CASSLVEGDNEQFF.

CDR3 in amino acids: CASSQAPRQPGILGANVLTF. The chain employs TRBV14 and TRBJ2-6; TCRdb reports TRBD1, a call that lacks DNA to check it against. The CDR3 spans 20 residues. The germline V gene has CDR1 SGHDN and CDR2 FVKESK. Full variable domain (missing parts from reference TRBV14 and TRBJ2-6): EAGVTQFPSHSVIEKGQTVTLRCDPISGHDNLYWYRRVMGKEIKFLLHFVKESKQDESGMPNNRFLAERTGGTYSTLKVQPAELEDSGVYFCASSQAPRQPGILGANVLTFGAGSRLTVL.

This sequence joins TRBV6-2 or TRBV6-3 and TRBJ2-1; the TCRdb D gene call, TRBD1, has no DNA to confirm it. The germline V gene has CDR1 MNHEY and CDR2 SVGEGT. This CDR3 has 15 residues. CDR3 region: CASSSDRTGGTEQFF.

The chain uses TRBV4-2 and TRBJ2-7; TCRdb calls TRBD1, which cannot be checked without DNA. The CDR3 is made up of 16 amino acids. Germline loops: CDR1 LGHNA, CDR2 YNFKEQ. The CDR3 reads CASSQQGQSAFYEQYF.

The chain links TRBV28 to TRBJ2-2; TCRdb returns TRBD1, unconfirmable since there is no DNA. The CDR3 contains 14 residues. The V gene's germline CDR1 is MDHEN and CDR2 SYDVKM. CDR3: CASSWTGNTGELFF.

This sequence joins TRBV29-1 and TRBJ2-7; without DNA, the TCRdb call of TRBD1 cannot be checked. CDR3 length: 12 amino acids. The germline CDR1 and CDR2 sequences are SQVTM and ANQGSEA. The CDR3 loop is CSVETGAYEQYF.

The chain combines TRBV20-1 with TRBJ1-1; the TCRdb D gene call, TRBD1, has no DNA to confirm it. The CDR3 is made up of 13 amino acids. The germline CDR1 and CDR2 sequences are DFQATT and SNEGSKA (reference sequence). The CDR3 sequence: CSARDRGSTEAFF.

The chain combines TRBV7-3 with TRBJ1-3. CDR1 SGHTA and CDR2 FQGTGA come from the germline V gene. This CDR3 is 16 amino acids long. CDR3 loop: CASSLKAQPRVNTIYF. Full variable domain (outside the CDR3, taken from reference TRBV7-3 and TRBJ1-3): GAGVSQTPSNKVTEKGKYVELRCDPISGHTALYWYRQSLGQGPEFLIYFQGTGAADDSGLPNDRFFAVRPEGSVSTLKIQRTERGDSAVYLCASSLKAQPRVNTIYFGEGSWLTVV.

V is TRBV9 and J is TRBJ2-7. The V gene's germline CDR1 is SGDLS and CDR2 YYNGEE. This CDR3 has 14 residues. CDR3: CASSVAFDPYEQYF.

The chain combines TRBV11-3 with TRBJ2-1. This CDR3 has 15 residues. Germline V lookup: CDR1 SGHNT, CDR2 YENEEA. Here the CDR3 reads CASSLDSVSYNEQFF.

The chain carries TRBV29-1 and TRBJ1-1; the TCRdb call, TRBD1, lacks DNA for checking. The germline CDR1 and CDR2 sequences are SQVTM and ANQGSEA. This CDR3 comprises 15 residues. The CDR3 reads CSGGVDRDSRTEAFF.

The chain has TRBV6-6 and TRBJ2-7; no DNA is available, so the TRBD2 call from TCRdb remains unchecked. Germline CDR1 is MNHNY and CDR2 is SVGAGI (reference sequence). This CDR3 is built from 16 residues. CDR3 protein: CASSYSPTSVTYEQYF.

The V gene is TRBV7-9, the J gene TRBJ2-1; the TCRdb call, TRBD2, lacks DNA for checking. CDR3 length equals 13 residues. Germline V gives CDR1 SEHNR, CDR2 FQNEAQ (reference sequence). The CDR3 is CASSLEGGSQQFF. Complete variable domain (other parts from reference TRBV7-9 and TRBJ2-1): DTGVSQNPRHKITKRGQNVTFRCDPISEHNRLYWYRQTLGQGPEFLTYFQNEAQLEKSRLLSDRFSAERPKGSFSTLEIQRTEQGDSAMYLCASSLEGGSQQFFGPGTRLTVL.

The chain uses TRBV6-2 or TRBV6-3 and TRBJ2-1. Germline V gives CDR1 MNHEY, CDR2 SVGEGT. The CDR3 has 13 residues. The CDR3 loop is CASSSTTHNEQFF.

The chain employs TRBV12-3 or TRBV12-4 and TRBJ2-1; TCRdb's D call, TRBD1, is unchecked because there is no DNA. This CDR3 contains 15 residues. CDR3: CASSLARGGWDEQFF.

This rearrangement joins TRBV12-3 or TRBV12-4 to TRBJ1-5. This CDR3 has 12 amino acids. CDR3 in amino acids: CASSDGVQPQHF.

V usage is TRBV4-3 and J usage is TRBJ2-7. Per the germline V gene, CDR1 is LGHNA and CDR2 is YSLEER. The CDR3 loop spans 15 amino acids. This chain's CDR3 is CASSQNDGGEYEQYF.

The chain recombines TRBV9 with TRBJ1-3. The CDR3 has 15 residues. Germline loops: CDR1 SGDLS, CDR2 YYNGEE. This CDR3 reads CASSSRAGSRNTIYF.

This chain joins TRBV7-9 and TRBJ1-3; without DNA, the TCRdb call of TRBD1 cannot be checked. The CDR3 extends over 13 amino acids. CDR1 and CDR2 (germline): SEHNR, FQNEAQ (reference sequence). The CDR3 region is CASSPPAGNTIYF.

V usage is TRBV7-2 and J usage is TRBJ2-7; the D gene TCRdb calls, TRBD2, cannot be checked with no DNA. CDR1 and CDR2 (germline): SGHTA, FQGNSA. The CDR3 has 14 residues. The CDR3 here is CASSFEDGPYEQYF.

V is TRBV29-1 and J is TRBJ1-2; TCRdb's D call of TRBD1 is untestable without DNA. Germline CDR1 SQVTM, CDR2 ANQGSEA. CDR3 length: 13 amino acids. CDR3 in amino acids: CSVDMGQAYGYTF.

V usage is TRBV20-1 and J usage is TRBJ1-1. The CDR3 runs 16 residues. Germline CDR1 reads DFQATT; CDR2 reads SNEGSKA (reference sequence). Here the CDR3 reads CSAPNGTRFVNTEAFF.

The chain carries TRBV5-1 and TRBJ1-1; TCRdb returns TRBD1, unconfirmable since there is no DNA. The V gene's germline CDR1 is SGHRS and CDR2 YFSETQ. CDR3 length: 15 residues. CDR3 amino acids: CASSMGGSLDTEAFF.